The 28 T cell receptor beta chains presented below share a single source sample, sequenced in a study of T cells after yellow fever vaccination. TCRdb reprocessed the 5' RACE reads via MiXCR and lists one record per CDR3 protein. The sample lists approximately 74,000 distinct CDR3 sequences, around 7% seen once, with about 32% in the top ten. Sequencing was performed on CD8+ T cells sorted from PBMCs, taken 4 to 6 days after the first yellow fever vaccination. All receptors come from a young man who received the YFV17D yellow fever vaccine.

The chain is built from TRBV5-4 and TRBJ2-5; 11 bases are a match to TRBD2. The germline CDR1 and CDR2 sequences are SGHNT and YYREEE (reference sequence). This CDR3 region has 15 residues. The J segment lost 5 bases and the V segment lost 4 bases, leaving 7 bases of the junction unmatched. CDR3: CASSALAGGRETQYF. The CDR3, as DNA: TGTGCCAGCAGCGCTTTAGCGGGGGGGCGCGAGACCCAGTACTTC.

This clonotype was picked up a small number of times. V usage is TRBV7-8 and J usage is TRBJ2-7; 10 positions agree with TRBD2. CDR1 SGHVS and CDR2 FQNEAQ come from the germline V gene. The CDR3 is 14 residues long. V was clipped by 5 bases and J by 4 bases; unmatched bases: 5. The CDR3: CASSPRTSGYEQYF. The CDR3 DNA is TGTGCCAGCAGCCCGAGGACTAGCGGTTACGAGCAGTACTTC.

This clonotype was seen more than once but under ten times. The chain employs TRBV6-2 or TRBV6-3 and TRBJ2-7; TRBD2 agrees at 7 bases. Germline CDR1 and CDR2: MNHEY and SVGEGT. V shed 3 bases and J 1 base; nucleotides not matched to a gene: 12. The CDR3 spans 17 residues. CDR3 in amino acids: CASSYLLVASGSYEQYF. The CDR3 DNA reads as TGTGCCAGCAGTTATCTTCTTGTAGCTAGCGGATCCTACGAGCAGTACTTC.

The chain carries TRBV4-1 and TRBJ2-5, with TRBD1 identical over 8 bases. Trimming removed 4 bases from V and 4 bases from J; junction bases left unmatched: 5. The germline V gene has CDR1 MGHRA and CDR2 YSYEKL. The CDR3 sequence is 14 residues long. Here the CDR3 reads CASSLGQGGETQYF. The CDR3 nucleotides are TGCGCCAGCAGCCTAGGACAGGGAGGAGAGACCCAGTACTTC.

In its sample, this clonotype was seen many times. The chain joins TRBV7-9 to TRBJ2-3; D not resolved. V was shortened by 2 bases and J by 3 bases, with 9 bases between the two germline ends. The CDR3 runs 14 residues. The germline V gene encodes CDR1 SEHNR and CDR2 FQNEAQ (reference sequence). The CDR3 loop reads CASSLNQVTDTQYF. The DNA for the CDR3 is TGTGCCAGCAGCTTAAACCAGGTGACAGATACGCAGTATTTT.

There are many counts of this clonotype. The V gene is TRBV12-5, the J gene TRBJ1-5, with D possibly TRBD1 on 5 matching bases. Germline-derived CDR1 and CDR2 are LGHNT and FRNRAP. Trimming removed 0 bases at V and 4 bases at J, with 13 bases between. CDR3 length equals 16 residues. The CDR3 nucleotides are TGTGCTAGTGGTTTGGTACGGGGGGAGGGTAATCAGCCCCAGCATTTT. Its translation: CASGLVRGEGNQPQHF.

This clonotype was counted a few times. The V and J genes are TRBV20-1 and TRBJ2-3, with 7 bases aligning to TRBD1. The V gene end was trimmed by 3 bases and the J gene end by 2 bases; junction bases not matched to a gene: 5. The germline gives CDR1 DFQATT, CDR2 SNEGSKA (reference sequence). This CDR3 contains 14 residues. The CDR3 region has the DNA TGCAGTGCTAGGGCTAGGGGGCTCACAGATACGCAGTATTTT. Translated, it gives CSARARGLTDTQYF.

This clonotype was counted only a few times. The chain carries TRBV20-1 and TRBJ1-2; D ambiguous. This CDR3 has 14 residues. Germline-derived CDR1 and CDR2 are DFQATT and SNEGSKA (reference sequence). Trimming pared 1 base from V and 4 bases from J, leaving 13 bases between. CDR3: CSARVSGESYGYTF. The CDR3 DNA reads as TGCAGTGCTAGAGTGTCGGGCGAGAGCTATGGCTACACCTTC.

This clonotype was seen at least ten times. This chain links TRBV7-8 with TRBJ2-5; D is perhaps TRBD2 (7 bases). The germline CDR1 and CDR2 sequences are SGHVS and FQNEAQ. The CDR3 loop spans 15 amino acids. The V and J ends lost 2 bases and 2 bases respectively, with 12 bases between them. CDR3 sequence reads: CASSLRAGTQETQYF. The CDR3 region has the DNA TGTGCCAGCAGCTTACGAGCGGGGACACAAGAGACCCAGTACTTC.

This clonotype was recorded at least ten times. The chain combines TRBV4-1 with TRBJ2-5; 7 bases fit TRBD1. V lost 2 bases and J lost 4; bases outside the gene matches: 10. From germline, CDR1 is MGHRA and CDR2 YSYEKL. CDR3 length: 16 amino acids. CDR3 sequence (DNA): TGCGCCAGCAGCCAAACAACAACAGGGGTCCCAGAGACCCAGTACTTC. Protein sequence: CASSQTTTGVPETQYF.

This clonotype occurred many times. The chain joins TRBV4-2 to TRBJ1-6; no firm D call. The V gene's germline CDR1 is LGHNA and CDR2 YNFKEQ. V lost 2 bases and J lost 5, with 7 bases in between. The length of the CDR3 is 14 residues. In nucleotides, the CDR3 is TGTGCCAGCAGCCAATGGCAGAATAATTCACCCCTCCACTTT. This translates into CASSQWQNNSPLHF.

To note about this clonotype: A much larger clone lies one base from this, so it may be a read error. The chain couples TRBV3-1 to TRBJ2-1; TRBD2 aligns across 11 bases. The CDR3 contains 17 residues. From germline, CDR1 is LGHDT and CDR2 YNNKEL (reference sequence). The CDR3 sequence: CACSQVAGGISYNEQFF. Written as DNA, the CDR3 is TGTGCCTGCAGCCAAGTAGCGGGGGGGATATCCTACAATGAGCAGTTCTTC.

The chain carries TRBV4-1 and TRBJ1-1; D uncertain. V lost 4 bases and J 4 bases, leaving 13 bases between the germline ends. Germline V gene sequence: CDR1 MGHRA, CDR2 YSYEKL. The CDR3 consists of 14 residues. CDR3 protein: CASSPKEDSTEAFF. The CDR3 region has the DNA TGCGCCAGCAGCCCCAAGGAGGACTCCACTGAAGCTTTCTTT.

This clonotype has a handful of counts. V is TRBV29-1 and J is TRBJ1-1, with D perhaps matching TRBD1 (6 bases). CDR3 length: 14 amino acids. Germline V gene lookup returns CDR1 SQVTM and CDR2 ANQGSEA. Trimming removed 8 bases from V and 3 bases from J, with 19 bases in between. The CDR3 region has the DNA TGCAGCTCAGACCGCAACAGGGAAGACACTGAAGCTTTCTTT. It is translated as CSSDRNREDTEAFF.

This clonotype was detected many times. This chain uses TRBV7-9 with TRBJ1-6, with 7 bases that match TRBD1. The J segment lost 15 bases and the V segment lost 6 bases, leaving 8 bases of the junction unmatched. Per the germline V gene, CDR1 is SEHNR and CDR2 is FQNEAQ (reference sequence). The CDR3 loop spans 12 amino acids. CDR3 nucleotide sequence: TGTGCCAGCAGTTCTGGTAGGGACAGCCTCCACTTT. This sequence encodes CASSSGRDSLHF.

The chain is built from TRBV10-3 and TRBJ1-1, with D uncertain. The CDR3 loop spans 15 amino acids. Trimming left V 0 bases short and J 4 bases short, with 12 bases between. CDR1 is ENHRY, CDR2 SYGVKD, per germline. In nucleotides, the CDR3 is TGTGCCATCAGTGAGTCGCAAGGCTTGGGCACTGAAGCTTTCTTT. This translates into CAISESQGLGTEAFF.

This clonotype occurred a few times. The chain combines TRBV28 with TRBJ1-5; a weak D match, TRBD1 (6 bases). Germline V gene lookup returns CDR1 MDHEN and CDR2 SYDVKM. V was trimmed by 6 bases and J by 0 bases, leaving 12 bases between them. The CDR3 totals 15 residues. The CDR3 here is CASRRTVYSNQPQHF. DNA of the CDR3: TGTGCCAGCAGGAGGACAGTTTATAGCAATCAGCCCCAGCATTTT.

This clonotype was seen a handful of times. V usage is TRBV2 and J usage is TRBJ2-5; the D is unclear. Trimming removed 7 bases from V and 5 bases from J, with 11 bases in between. Germline values: CDR1 SNHLY, CDR2 FYNNEI. The CDR3 runs to 12 residues. The CDR3 DNA follows: TGTGCCAGCAAAGGCTCGCTTGAGACCCAGTACTTC. This sequence encodes CASKGSLETQYF. Variable domain in full (rest from reference TRBV2 and TRBJ2-5): EPEVTQTPSHQVTQMGQEVILRCVPISNHLYFYWYRQILGQKVEFLVSFYNNEISEKSEIFDDQFSVERPDGSNFTLKIRSTKLEDSAMYFCASKGSLETQYFGPGTRLLVL.

This chain connects TRBV7-2 to TRBJ2-1, with TRBD2 matching 8 bases. This CDR3 comprises 14 residues. V was pared by 8 bases and J by 9 bases, with 12 bases of the junction left unmatched. Looked up from germline, CDR1 is SGHTA and CDR2 is FQGNSA. CDR3 DNA sequence: TGTGCCAGCCGGTTCAGCGGGGGATTTAGTGAGCAGTTCTTC. It specifies CASRFSGGFSEQFF.

The chain employs TRBV6-5 and TRBJ1-2; no firm D call. The CDR3 is 11 amino acids. V was pared by 9 bases and J by 9 bases, with 14 bases between. Germline V gives CDR1 MNHEY, CDR2 SVGAGI. The CDR3 nucleotides read TGTGCCAGTGTGGTGGGGTTCCGCTACACCTTC. Translation: CASVVGFRYTF.

This clonotype has more than one count but fewer than ten. This chain uses TRBV4-1 with TRBJ1-2; TRBD1 matches 7 bases. The germline V gene has CDR1 MGHRA and CDR2 YSYEKL. CDR3 length: 15 residues. The trim removed 5 bases at V and 6 bases at J, leaving 12 bases unmatched. The DNA of the CDR3 is TGCGCCAGCAGCACCCCGACAGGGACCTCTGATGGCTACACCTTC. It specifies CASSTPTGTSDGYTF.

This clonotype was observed a handful of times. V usage is TRBV7-9 and J usage is TRBJ1-4; D is unresolved. V was cut by 4 bases and J by 3 bases, with 12 bases left in between. Germline CDR1 reads SEHNR; CDR2 reads FQNEAQ (reference sequence). The CDR3 totals 15 residues. CDR3 residues: CASSSAVTPNEKLFF. The CDR3 DNA sequence: TGTGCCAGCAGCTCGGCGGTAACCCCTAATGAAAAACTGTTTTTT.

There are a few counts of this clonotype. The chain links TRBV6-5 to TRBJ2-1, with TRBD1 matching over 8 bases. After removal of 4 bases from V and 4 bases from J, the junction contained 6 bases not matched to a gene. The CDR3 consists of 15 residues. CDR1 MNHEY and CDR2 SVGAGI come from the germline V gene. The CDR3 DNA follows: TGTGCCAGCAGTTTCGGACAGGGTCCTTACAATGAGCAGTTCTTC. Translated: CASSFGQGPYNEQFF.

The chain combines TRBV18 with TRBJ2-3, with D perhaps TRBD1 (5 bases). V was shortened by 4 bases and J by 0 bases, with 17 bases between the two germline ends. This CDR3 has 17 residues. From germline, CDR1 is KGHSH and CDR2 LQKENI. This CDR3 is CASSLETDQTSTDTQYF. Here the CDR3 DNA reads TGTGCCAGCTCACTTGAGACAGACCAGACTAGCACAGATACGCAGTATTTT.

This clonotype was counted only a few times. The CDR3 loop reads CASRGLAGDPQYF. The DNA of the CDR3 is TGTGCCAGCAGGGGACTAGCGGGGGACCCGCAGTACTTC. The chain recombines TRBV7-2 with TRBJ2-5; 14 bases line up with TRBD2. The CDR3 has 13 residues. With V trimmed by 6 bases and J by 11 bases, 5 bases remained unmatched. CDR1 and CDR2 (germline): SGHTA, FQGNSA.

The rearrangement links TRBV19 to TRBJ1-1, with D tentatively TRBD1 (5 bases). The V gene lost 3 bases and the J gene lost 1 base, with 15 bases spanning the gap. In germline, CDR1 is LNHDA, CDR2 SQIVND (reference sequence). CDR3 length: 16 amino acids. As DNA, the CDR3 is TGTGCCAGTAGTATGGGCAGGGCAACTTGGAACACTGAAGCTTTCTTT. Its translation: CASSMGRATWNTEAFF.

This chain links TRBV7-6 with TRBJ2-7, with a weak D call TRBD2 (6 bases). The germline V gene encodes CDR1 SGHVS and CDR2 FNYEAQ. The CDR3 covers 14 residues. The V gene lost 1 base and the J gene lost 5 bases, with 12 bases spanning the gap. CDR3 sequence reads: CASSLGGTSNEQYF. DNA of the CDR3: TGTGCCAGCAGCTTAGGCGGGACTTCCAACGAGCAGTACTTC.

The genes are TRBV4-1 and TRBJ2-5; D could derive from TRBD1 or TRBD2 (6 bases each). The CDR3 consists of 17 residues. V lost 0 bases to trimming and J lost 0 bases, with 14 bases between them. CDR1 is MGHRA and CDR2 is YSYEKL in the germline V gene. CDR3: CASSQDWAGGYQETQYF. CDR3 bases: TGCGCCAGCAGCCAAGATTGGGCCGGGGGCTACCAAGAGACCCAGTACTTC.